The next 32 T cell receptor beta chains were all read from a single sample in a study of CD4 T cells in relation to SARS-CoV-2 and coronaviruses. Using immunoSEQ multiplex PCR, the repertoire was profiled, and TCRdb retains in-frame clones only, with some absent. Of 37,000 or so clones detected, around 85% appear once; the ten largest clones hold roughly 3%. Sequences were obtained from memory CD4+ T cells from PBMCs. These receptors came from an adult with COVID-19.

This clone has a single count. The chain carries TRBV13 and TRBJ2-1; 9 positions match TRBD2. The trim removed 6 bases at V and 6 bases at J, leaving 6 bases unmatched. Per the germline V gene, CDR1 is PRHDT and CDR2 is FYEKMQ (reference sequence). This CDR3 is 14 amino acids long. The CDR3 DNA follows: TGTGCCAGCAGTCGCGGGAGGGCCCTCAATGAGCAGTTCTTC. Translating gives CASSRGRALNEQFF.

The chain employs TRBV4-2 and TRBJ2-7, with 8 bases identical to TRBD1. CDR3 size: 17 residues. CDR1 LGHNA and CDR2 YNFKEQ come from the germline V gene. Trimming took 1 base from V and 4 from J; bases not matched to a gene: 12. Here the CDR3 reads CASSQGDPPGGIYEQYF. CDR3 DNA sequence: TGTGCCAGCAGCCAAGGCGACCCTCCAGGGGGCATTTACGAGCAGTACTTC.

The chain employs TRBV3-1 (or the pseudogene TRBV3-2) and TRBJ2-7, with D possibly matching TRBD1 (5 bases). The V gene's germline CDR1 is LGHDT and CDR2 YNNKEL (reference sequence). The CDR3 runs 14 residues. V was trimmed by 0 bases and J by 0 bases, leaving 6 bases between them. CDR3 in amino acids: CASSQETVSYEQYF. In DNA form, the CDR3 reads TGTGCCAGCAGCCAAGAGACAGTCTCCTACGAGCAGTACTTC.

The table lists this clone with a few counts. The gene calls are TRBV27 and TRBJ2-1; 10 bases map to TRBD1. V shed 2 bases, J shed 6 bases, and the junction held 4 bases outside the gene matches. The CDR3 is 15 amino acids. Looked up from germline, CDR1 is MNHEY and CDR2 is SMNVEV (reference sequence). In DNA, the CDR3 is TGTGCCAGCAGTTTACCCGGGACAGGGGTCAATGAGCAGTTCTTC. This encodes CASSLPGTGVNEQFF.

The J gene is TRBJ2-1, the V gene TRBV21-1; TRBD1 is taken as the D call from the table, unchecked against the DNA. TRBV21-1 corresponds to a pseudogene. This CDR3 region has 12 residues. The CDR3 coding sequence is TGTGCCAGCAGGCAAAGGGGGAATGAGCAGTTCTTC. The encoded protein is CASRQRGNEQFF.

This clone was seen more than once but under ten times. The chain uses TRBV7-9 and TRBJ2-3, with TRBD2 matching over 10 bases. From germline, CDR1 is SEHNR and CDR2 FQNEAQ (reference sequence). Losses at the gene ends were 4 bases for V and 5 bases for J; bases not matched to a gene: 6. The CDR3 loop spans 15 amino acids. The CDR3 region has the DNA TGTGCCAGCAGCTGGGCTAGCGGGAGTGGAGATACGCAGTATTTT. This codes for CASSWASGSGDTQYF. Using reference TRBV7-9 and TRBJ2-3 for the parts outside the CDR3, the full variable domain is DTGVSQNPRHKITKRGQNVTFRCDPISEHNRLYWYRQTLGQGPEFLTYFQNEAQLEKSRLLSDRFSAERPKGSFSTLEIQRTEQGDSAMYLCASSWASGSGDTQYFGPGTRLTVL.

The V and J genes are TRBV11-2 and TRBJ2-2; D is possibly TRBD2 (5 bases). The germline V gene encodes CDR1 SGHAT and CDR2 FQNNGV. V was shortened by 6 bases and J by 0 bases, with 14 bases between the two germline ends. The CDR3 is made up of 16 amino acids. Written as DNA, the CDR3 is TGTGCCAGCAGGGGATTTAGGGAGACGAACACCGGGGAGCTGTTTTTT. This sequence encodes CASRGFRETNTGELFF.

This rearrangement joins TRBV30 to TRBJ2-7, with 8 positions matching TRBD2. The J segment lost 2 bases and the V segment lost 8 bases, leaving 2 bases of the junction unmatched. In germline, CDR1 is GTSNPN, CDR2 SVGIG (reference sequence). This CDR3 has 11 amino acids. CDR3 in amino acids: CAHSGTYEQYF. The CDR3 DNA reads TGTGCCCATAGCGGGACCTACGAGCAGTACTTC. The complete variable domain, with remaining parts taken from reference TRBV30 and TRBJ2-7, reads SQTIHQWPATLVQPVGSPLSLECTVEGTSNPNLYWYRQAAGRGLQLLFYSVGIGQISSEVPQNLSASRPQDRQFILSSKKLLLSDSGFYLCAHSGTYEQYFGPGTRLTVT.

The rearrangement uses TRBV9 and TRBJ1-1, with D maybe TRBD1 (6 bases). The germline gives CDR1 SGDLS, CDR2 YYNGEE. This CDR3 comprises 14 residues. Trimming took 1 base from V and 3 from J, leaving 10 bases between them. In nucleotides, the CDR3 is TGTGCCAGCAGCGTACTTCCAGGGGACACTGAAGCTTTCTTT. As protein: CASSVLPGDTEAFF. Full variable domain (remainder filled in from reference TRBV9 and TRBJ1-1): DSGVTQTPKHLITATGQRVTLRCSPRSGDLSVYWYQQSLDQGLQFLIQYYNGEERAKGNILERFSAQQFPDLHSELNLSSLELGDSALYFCASSVLPGDTEAFFGQGTRLTVV.

This chain connects TRBV29-1 to TRBJ2-3; TRBD1 aligns across 7 bases. The germline CDR1 and CDR2 sequences are SQVTM and ANQGSEA. V lost 6 bases and J lost 1; bases outside the gene matches: 10. This CDR3 has 15 residues. For the CDR3, the DNA is TGCAGCGTCCGTCGTGGGACAGCCCGCACAGATACGCAGTATTTT. It translates to CSVRRGTARTDTQYF.

The rearrangement uses TRBV10-3 and TRBJ1-3; D unresolved. The CDR3 is 12 residues long. Germline lookup yields CDR1 ENHRY and CDR2 SYGVKD. Trimming stripped 0 bases from V and 12 bases from J, with 9 bases between. In DNA, the CDR3 is TGTGCCATCAGTGAGTCAGGAGGACTCATATATTTT. This encodes CAISESGGLIYF.

This rearrangement joins TRBV6-6 to TRBJ2-3; TRBD2 aligns across 13 bases. This CDR3 comprises 17 residues. Losses at the gene ends were 5 bases for V and 6 bases for J; bases not matched to a gene: 11. Germline V gene sequence: CDR1 MNHNY, CDR2 SVGAGI (reference sequence). CDR3 sequence reads: CASSRQGLAGARDTQYF. CDR3 bases: TGTGCCAGCAGTCGGCAAGGACTAGCGGGAGCGAGGGATACGCAGTATTTT.

This rearrangement joins TRBV5-5 to TRBJ2-5, with TRBD1 identical over 11 bases. The CDR3 has 16 residues. The V gene's germline CDR1 is SGHKS and CDR2 YYEKEE (reference sequence). Trimming cost V 4 bases and J 5 bases; bases outside gene matches: 10. The CDR3 coding sequence is TGTGCCAGCAGCCTCTCGGACAGGGGGCTGTTCGAGACCCAGTACTTC. This sequence encodes CASSLSDRGLFETQYF.

The chain uses TRBV5-1 and TRBJ1-1, with 7 bases lining up with TRBD1. CDR3 length: 18 amino acids. After removal of 2 bases from V and 4 bases from J, the junction contained 17 bases not matched to a gene. Germline V gene sequence: CDR1 SGHRS, CDR2 YFSETQ. The CDR3 sequence: CASSFGGRDREQVTEAFF. As DNA, the CDR3 is TGCGCCAGCAGCTTTGGAGGACGTGACAGGGAGCAGGTCACTGAAGCTTTCTTT.

The chain joins TRBV12-3 or TRBV12-4 to TRBJ1-1; maybe TRBD1 (5 bases). The CDR3 consists of 12 residues. Trimming removed 11 bases at V and 2 bases at J, with 12 bases between. The CDR3 DNA follows: TGTGCCTGGGGACGGCTTAACACTGAAGCTTTCTTT. It yields the protein CAWGRLNTEAFF.

The chain is built from TRBV9 and TRBJ2-6; D unclear. This CDR3 contains 17 residues. The V end lost 4 bases, the J end lost 0 bases, and 14 bases lay between the germline ends. Germline CDR1 reads SGDLS; CDR2 reads YYNGEE. The CDR3 region is CASSPRSRYSGANVLTF. CDR3 coding DNA: TGTGCCAGCAGCCCCAGGTCCCGTTACTCTGGGGCCAACGTCCTGACTTTC.

The J gene is TRBJ1-2, the V gene TRBV2; 7 bases line up with TRBD1. J was trimmed by 5 bases and V by 5 bases; bases with no gene match: 11. Germline V gives CDR1 SNHLY, CDR2 FYNNEI. This CDR3 has 15 amino acids. CDR3 protein: CASSTNRDSYYGYTF. CDR3 in DNA: TGTGCCAGCAGTACCAACCGGGACAGTTATTATGGCTACACCTTC.

This clone turned up a few times. The chain employs TRBV3-1 (or the pseudogene TRBV3-2) and TRBJ2-5, with D unclear. The CDR3 sequence is 14 residues long. V shed 3 bases and J shed 2 bases, with 10 bases lying between them. From germline, CDR1 is LGHDT and CDR2 YNNKEL (reference sequence). This CDR3 is CASSHLGEQETQYF. CDR3 in DNA: TGTGCCAGCAGCCACCTGGGTGAGCAAGAGACCCAGTACTTC.

The rearrangement uses TRBV27 and TRBJ1-1, with D perhaps matching TRBD1 (5 bases). Trimming cost V 2 bases and J 0 bases, with 10 bases left between them. CDR3 length: 15 residues. The V gene's germline CDR1 is MNHEY and CDR2 SMNVEV (reference sequence). CDR3 nucleotide sequence: TGTGCCAGCAGTTTAATGTCGGACATGAACACTGAAGCTTTCTTT. Protein product: CASSLMSDMNTEAFF.

The chain is built from TRBV24-1 and TRBJ2-3; TRBD1 matches at 7 bases. V lost 7 bases, J lost 4 bases, and 10 bases stayed unmatched. In germline, CDR1 is KGHDR, CDR2 SFDVKD. The CDR3 runs 15 residues. Written as DNA, the CDR3 is TGTGCCACCAGGGCCGGGACAGTATCCCCAGATACGCAGTATTTT. This gives the protein CATRAGTVSPDTQYF.

This chain links TRBV10-3 with TRBJ2-1; 7 bases fit TRBD1. CDR3 length equals 14 residues. Germline CDR1 ENHRY, CDR2 SYGVKD. The V segment lost 6 bases and the J segment 2 bases; nucleotides outside the gene matches: 4. The CDR3 loop reads CAIRTGQTYNEQFF. CDR3 coding DNA: TGTGCCATCAGAACGGGACAGACCTACAATGAGCAGTTCTTC.

The CDR3 region is CASSELGTGGETQYF. CDR3 nucleotide sequence: TGTGCCAGCAGTGAATTAGGGACAGGGGGAGAGACCCAGTACTTC. The gene calls are TRBV6-1 and TRBJ2-5; TRBD1 aligns across 11 bases. CDR1 MNHNS and CDR2 SASEGT come from the germline V gene. V was clipped by 2 bases and J by 4 bases; unmatched bases: 3. The CDR3 runs 15 residues.

The CDR3 DNA reads TGTGCCAGCAGTTTACCCCGGGGTAGCGGGAGGCGAGGTCTATTCCAAGAGACCCAGTACTTC. Its protein is CASSLPRGSGRRGLFQETQYF. The rearrangement links TRBV28 to TRBJ2-5, with TRBD2 matching 10 bases. CDR1 is MDHEN, CDR2 SYDVKM, per germline. With V trimmed by 2 bases and J by 1 base, 19 bases remained unmatched. The CDR3 covers 21 residues.

The V and J genes are TRBV5-5 and TRBJ1-1; D unresolved. Germline V gene lookup returns CDR1 SGHKS and CDR2 YYEKEE (reference sequence). The V end was cut by 0 bases, the J end by 0 bases, with 12 bases between. The CDR3 has 16 amino acids. The CDR3 DNA reads TGTGCCAGCAGCTTGGACAATTGGGTCGTGAACACTGAAGCTTTCTTT. The encoded protein is CASSLDNWVVNTEAFF.

The chain is built from TRBV24-1 and TRBJ1-4; weak D call: TRBD1 (6 bases). The CDR3 has 15 amino acids. The ends were cut back, 2 bases at V and 8 bases at J, with 14 bases in the middle. CDR1 and CDR2 (germline): KGHDR, SFDVKD. CDR3 in amino acids: CATSDSRGPGEKLFF. For the CDR3, the DNA is TGTGCCACCAGTGATTCCAGGGGACCGGGAGAAAAACTGTTTTTT.

The chain links TRBV5-4 to TRBJ2-3; no definite D call. The V and J ends lost 3 bases and 6 bases respectively, with 14 bases between them. The V gene's germline CDR1 is SGHNT and CDR2 YYREEE (reference sequence). The CDR3 totals 14 residues. The CDR3 sequence: CASSSGSVDDTQYF. In DNA, the CDR3 is TGTGCCAGCAGCTCCGGTTCGGTGGATGATACGCAGTATTTT.

The V and J genes are TRBV7-9 and TRBJ2-1; TRBD2 agrees at 8 bases. This CDR3 comprises 17 residues. Germline V gene lookup returns CDR1 SEHNR and CDR2 FQNEAQ (reference sequence). The trim removed 5 bases at V and 8 bases at J, leaving 17 bases unmatched. The CDR3 loop is CASSPHRPSGSGHEQFF. In DNA form, the CDR3 reads TGTGCCAGCAGCCCACATCGACCTAGCGGGTCGGGCCATGAGCAGTTCTTC.

The chain carries TRBV2 and TRBJ1-2, with 7 bases that match TRBD1. Trimming took 6 bases from V and 0 from J; bases not matched to a gene: 4. Germline CDR1 is SNHLY and CDR2 is FYNNEI. This CDR3 has 14 amino acids. The CDR3 here is CASSRGTANYGYTF. Written as DNA, the CDR3 is TGTGCCAGCAGCCGGGGGACAGCTAACTATGGCTACACCTTC.

This chain links TRBV7-6 with TRBJ2-3; TRBD2 matches 9 bases. The CDR3 contains 15 residues. Losses at the gene ends were 0 bases for V and 8 bases for J; bases not matched to a gene: 6. CDR1 SGHVS and CDR2 FNYEAQ come from the germline V gene. CDR3 sequence reads: CASSLASGRSGTQYF. CDR3 nucleotide sequence: TGTGCCAGCAGCTTAGCTAGCGGGAGATCTGGTACGCAGTATTTT.

J is TRBJ2-7 and V is TRBV7-9, with no clear D. Germline V CDR1 and CDR2: SEHNR, FQNEAQ (reference sequence). V lost 0 bases to trimming and J lost 2 bases, with 8 bases between them. The CDR3 covers 14 residues. The CDR3: CASSLAEKAYEQYF. The DNA for the CDR3 is TGTGCCAGCAGCTTAGCAGAGAAAGCCTACGAGCAGTACTTC.

The chain employs TRBV2 and TRBJ1-5; D is ambiguous. Germline V CDR1 and CDR2: SNHLY, FYNNEI. The CDR3 loop spans 14 amino acids. With 7 bases removed from V and 0 bases from J, the gap between germline ends came to 10 bases. The DNA of the CDR3 is TGTGCCAGCACGACCTATTATAGCAATCAGCCCCAGCATTTT. Protein: CASTTYYSNQPQHF.

The rearrangement links TRBV14 to TRBJ1-2; D is perhaps TRBD1 (6 bases). Germline assignment: CDR1 SGHDN and CDR2 FVKESK. The CDR3 consists of 15 residues. V shed 1 base and J shed 1 base, with 10 bases lying between them. The CDR3 loop reads CASSQAQGYNYGYTF. As DNA, the CDR3 is TGTGCCAGCAGCCAAGCTCAGGGGTATAACTATGGCTACACCTTC.